This T cell receptor beta chain was found in a study of T cell changes during pregnancy in multiple sclerosis. Germline V gene sequence: CDR1 SGHAT, CDR2 FQNNGV. Deletions cut 1 base from V and 5 bases from J, with 23 bases between. The CDR3 is made up of 18 amino acids. Assay used: immunoSEQ multiplex PCR; TCRdb lists only in-frame clones, some missing. The sample records about 59,000 clones, 80% to 90% being singletons. The TCR was taken from a human donor whose cells served as feeder cells for cultures in a pregnancy study. Sequencing was performed on peripheral blood from another person, used as feeder cells. The chain joins TRBV11-2 to TRBJ2-5, with D tentatively TRBD1 or TRBD2 (5 bases each). The DNA for the CDR3 is TGTGCCAGCAGCTTAGTTGGTTGGGCAGGGAGATCCGCGGAGACCCAGTACTTC. Amino acids: CASSLVGWAGRSAETQYF. Full variable domain (remainder filled in from reference TRBV11-2 and TRBJ2-5): EAGVAQSPRYKIIEKRQSVAFWCNPISGHATLYWYQQILGQGPKLLIQFQNNGVVDDSQLPKDRFSAERLKGVDSTLKIQPAKLEDSAVYLCASSLVGWAGRSAETQYFGPGTRLLVL.